This TCR beta chain was profiled in a study of OX40 agonist ivuxolimab in advanced cancers. Assay: immunoSEQ multiplex PCR; the TCRdb copy retains only in-frame clones and omits some. In the table there are 35,000 to 55,000 clones, around 94% of which are singletons. Germline V lookup: CDR1 ENHRY, CDR2 SYGVKD. This CDR3 has 14 amino acids. Trimming took off 2 bases at V and 7 bases at J, with 14 bases between the two ends. The receptor was derived from an adult with an advanced solid tumor such as melanoma, head and neck, liver or kidney cancer. V and J are TRBV10-3 and TRBJ1-2, with a tentative D call TRBD1 (6 bases). The sample was CD4+ or CD8+ T cells sorted from blood, taken in a trial of the OX40 agonist ivuxolimab. CDR3 in amino acids: CAISEGQGISGYTF. The CDR3 nucleotides are TGTGCCATCAGTGAGGGCCAGGGGATCTCTGGCTACACCTTC.